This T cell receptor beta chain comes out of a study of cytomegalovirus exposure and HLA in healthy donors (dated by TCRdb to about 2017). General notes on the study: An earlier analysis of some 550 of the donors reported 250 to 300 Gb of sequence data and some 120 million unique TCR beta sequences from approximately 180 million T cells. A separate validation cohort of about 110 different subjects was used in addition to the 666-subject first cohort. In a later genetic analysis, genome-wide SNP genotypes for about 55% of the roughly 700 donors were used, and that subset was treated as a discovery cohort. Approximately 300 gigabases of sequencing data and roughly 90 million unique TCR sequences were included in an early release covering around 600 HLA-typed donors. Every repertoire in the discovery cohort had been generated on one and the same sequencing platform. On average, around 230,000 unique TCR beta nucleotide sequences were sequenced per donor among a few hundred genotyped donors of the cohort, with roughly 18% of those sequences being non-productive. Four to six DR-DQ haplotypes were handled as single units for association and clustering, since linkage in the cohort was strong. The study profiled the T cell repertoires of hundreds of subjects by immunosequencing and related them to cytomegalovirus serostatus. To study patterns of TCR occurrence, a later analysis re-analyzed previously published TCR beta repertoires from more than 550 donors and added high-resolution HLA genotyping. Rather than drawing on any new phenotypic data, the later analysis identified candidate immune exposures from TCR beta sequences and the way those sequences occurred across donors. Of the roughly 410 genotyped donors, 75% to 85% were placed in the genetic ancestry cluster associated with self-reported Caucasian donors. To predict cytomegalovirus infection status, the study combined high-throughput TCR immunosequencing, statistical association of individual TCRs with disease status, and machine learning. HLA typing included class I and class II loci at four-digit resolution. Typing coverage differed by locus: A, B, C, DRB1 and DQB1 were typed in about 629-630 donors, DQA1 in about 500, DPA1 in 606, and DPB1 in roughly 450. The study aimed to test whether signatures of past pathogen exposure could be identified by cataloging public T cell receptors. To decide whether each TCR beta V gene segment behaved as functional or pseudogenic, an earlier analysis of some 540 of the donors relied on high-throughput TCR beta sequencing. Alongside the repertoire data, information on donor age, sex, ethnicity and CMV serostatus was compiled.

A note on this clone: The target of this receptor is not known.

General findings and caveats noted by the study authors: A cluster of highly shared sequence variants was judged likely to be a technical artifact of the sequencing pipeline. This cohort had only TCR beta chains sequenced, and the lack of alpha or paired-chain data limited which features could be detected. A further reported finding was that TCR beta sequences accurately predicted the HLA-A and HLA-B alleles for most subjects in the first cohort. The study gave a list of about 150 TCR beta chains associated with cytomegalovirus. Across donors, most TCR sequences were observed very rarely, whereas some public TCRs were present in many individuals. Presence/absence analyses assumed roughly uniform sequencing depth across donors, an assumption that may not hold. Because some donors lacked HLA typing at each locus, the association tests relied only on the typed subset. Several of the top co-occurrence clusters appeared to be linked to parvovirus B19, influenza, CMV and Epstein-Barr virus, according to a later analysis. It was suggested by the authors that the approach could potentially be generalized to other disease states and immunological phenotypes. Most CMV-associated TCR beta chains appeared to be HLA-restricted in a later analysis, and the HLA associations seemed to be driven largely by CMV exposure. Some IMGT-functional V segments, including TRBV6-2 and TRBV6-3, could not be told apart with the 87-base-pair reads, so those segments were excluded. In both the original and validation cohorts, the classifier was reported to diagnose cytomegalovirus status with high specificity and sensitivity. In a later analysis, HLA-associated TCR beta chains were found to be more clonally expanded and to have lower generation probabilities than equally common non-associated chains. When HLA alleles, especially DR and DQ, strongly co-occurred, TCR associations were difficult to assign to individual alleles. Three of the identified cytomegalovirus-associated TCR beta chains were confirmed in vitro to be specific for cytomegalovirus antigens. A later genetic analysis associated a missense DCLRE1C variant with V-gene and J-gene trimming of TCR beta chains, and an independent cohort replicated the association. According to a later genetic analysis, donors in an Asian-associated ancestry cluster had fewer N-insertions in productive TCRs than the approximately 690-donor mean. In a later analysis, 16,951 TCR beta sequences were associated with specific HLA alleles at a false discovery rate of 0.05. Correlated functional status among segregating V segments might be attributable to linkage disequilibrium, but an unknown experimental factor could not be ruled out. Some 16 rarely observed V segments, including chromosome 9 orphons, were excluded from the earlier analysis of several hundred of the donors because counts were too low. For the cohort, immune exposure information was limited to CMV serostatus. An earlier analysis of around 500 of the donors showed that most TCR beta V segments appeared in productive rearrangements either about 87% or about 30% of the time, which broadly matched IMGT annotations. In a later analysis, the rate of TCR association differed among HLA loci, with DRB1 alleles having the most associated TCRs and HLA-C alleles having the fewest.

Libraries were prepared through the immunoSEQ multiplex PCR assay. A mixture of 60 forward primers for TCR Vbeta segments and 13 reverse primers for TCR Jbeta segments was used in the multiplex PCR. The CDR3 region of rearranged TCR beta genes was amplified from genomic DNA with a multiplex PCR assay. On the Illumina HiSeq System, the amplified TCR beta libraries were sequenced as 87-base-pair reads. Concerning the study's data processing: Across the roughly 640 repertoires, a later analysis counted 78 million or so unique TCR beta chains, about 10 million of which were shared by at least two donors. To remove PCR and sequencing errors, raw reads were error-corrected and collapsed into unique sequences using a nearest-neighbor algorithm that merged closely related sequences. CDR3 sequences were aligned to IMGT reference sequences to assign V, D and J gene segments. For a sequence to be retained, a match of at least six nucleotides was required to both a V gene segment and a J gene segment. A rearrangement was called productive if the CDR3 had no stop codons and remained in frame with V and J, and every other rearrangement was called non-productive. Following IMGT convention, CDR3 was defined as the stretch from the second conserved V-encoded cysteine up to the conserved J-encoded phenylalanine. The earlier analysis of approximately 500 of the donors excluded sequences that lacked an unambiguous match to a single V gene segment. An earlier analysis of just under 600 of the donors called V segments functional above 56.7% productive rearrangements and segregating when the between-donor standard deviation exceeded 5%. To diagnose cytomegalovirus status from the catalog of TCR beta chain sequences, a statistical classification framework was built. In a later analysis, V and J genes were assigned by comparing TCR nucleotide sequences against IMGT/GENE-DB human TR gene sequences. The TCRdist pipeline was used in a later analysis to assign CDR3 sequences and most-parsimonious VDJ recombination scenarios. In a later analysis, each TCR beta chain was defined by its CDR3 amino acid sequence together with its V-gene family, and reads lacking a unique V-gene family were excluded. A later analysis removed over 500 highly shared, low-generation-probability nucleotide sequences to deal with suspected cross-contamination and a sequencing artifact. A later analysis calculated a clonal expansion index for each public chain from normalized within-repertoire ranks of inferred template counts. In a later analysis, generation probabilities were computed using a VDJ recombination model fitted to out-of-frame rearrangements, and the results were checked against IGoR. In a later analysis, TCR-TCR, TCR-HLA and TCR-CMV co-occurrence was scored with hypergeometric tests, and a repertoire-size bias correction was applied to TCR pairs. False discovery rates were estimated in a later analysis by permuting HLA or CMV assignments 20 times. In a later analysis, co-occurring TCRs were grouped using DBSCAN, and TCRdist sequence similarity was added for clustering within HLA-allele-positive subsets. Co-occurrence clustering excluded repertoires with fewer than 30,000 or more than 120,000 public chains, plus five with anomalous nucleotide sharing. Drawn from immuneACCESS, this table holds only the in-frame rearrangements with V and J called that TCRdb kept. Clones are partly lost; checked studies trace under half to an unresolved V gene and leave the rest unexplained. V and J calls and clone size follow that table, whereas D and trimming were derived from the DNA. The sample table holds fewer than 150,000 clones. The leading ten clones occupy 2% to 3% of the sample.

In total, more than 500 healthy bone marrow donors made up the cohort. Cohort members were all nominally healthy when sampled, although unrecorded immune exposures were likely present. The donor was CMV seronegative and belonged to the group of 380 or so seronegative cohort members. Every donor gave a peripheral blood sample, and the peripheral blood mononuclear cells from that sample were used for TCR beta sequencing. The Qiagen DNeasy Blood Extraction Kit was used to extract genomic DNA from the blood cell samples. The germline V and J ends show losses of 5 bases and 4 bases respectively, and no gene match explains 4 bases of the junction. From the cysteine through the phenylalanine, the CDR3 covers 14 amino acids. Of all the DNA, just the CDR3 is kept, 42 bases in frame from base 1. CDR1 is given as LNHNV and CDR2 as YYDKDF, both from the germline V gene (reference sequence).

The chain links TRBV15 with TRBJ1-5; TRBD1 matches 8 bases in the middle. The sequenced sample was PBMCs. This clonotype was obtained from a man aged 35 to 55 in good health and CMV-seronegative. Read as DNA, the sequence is TGTGCCACCAGCTGGAGACAGGGGAATCAGCCCCAGCATTTT. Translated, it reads CATSWRQGNQPQHF.